Below are 13 T cell receptor beta chains sequenced from a single sample in a study of T cell repertoires in cytomegalovirus infection. The antigens for these receptors are not known. TCRdb passed the reads through MiXCR, listing each CDR3 protein once. Here the sample spans just under 500,000 distinct CDR3 sequences, about 33% being singletons. The material sequenced was cultured PBMCs, taken from culture after CMV antigen stimulation. Source of these receptors: a human donor in good health (CMV status not recorded). Some clones in this sample may be carry-over from other donors' samples.

The rearrangement links TRBV27 to TRBJ1-6, with D perhaps matching TRBD1 (6 bases). V was cut by 3 bases and J by 7 bases, with 13 bases left in between. Germline CDR1 and CDR2: MNHEY and SMNVEV (reference sequence). The CDR3 totals 15 residues. CDR3 in DNA: TGTGCCAGCAGTTTCTTCCAGGGGCGAAATTCACCCCTCCACTTT. It encodes CASSFFQGRNSPLHF.

This clonotype was observed many times. V is TRBV10-2 and J is TRBJ2-1, with D possibly being TRBD2 (6 bases). V lost 2 bases and J 7 bases, leaving 24 bases between the germline ends. The CDR3 is made up of 18 amino acids. Germline CDR1 is WSHSY and CDR2 is SAAADI. In DNA, the CDR3 is TGCGCCAGCAGTGAGATTGGGTCGTGGGAGGAGGTTCGAAATGAGCAGTTCTTC. Its translation: CASSEIGSWEEVRNEQFF.

This clonotype was seen ten or more times. This chain links TRBV2 with TRBJ2-7; D is undetermined. CDR1 is SNHLY and CDR2 is FYNNEI in the germline V gene. The V gene lost 0 bases and the J gene lost 7 bases, with 4 bases spanning the gap. This CDR3 has 11 amino acids. In DNA form, the CDR3 reads TGTGCCAGCAGTGAAGCCTGGGAGCAGTACGTC. This translates into CASSEAWEQYV.

A few counts support this clonotype. This may arise from a read error, as a much more abundant clone is one base away. The V and J genes are TRBV7-2 and TRBJ2-1, with 15 bases that match TRBD2. Germline V gives CDR1 SGHTA, CDR2 FQGNSA. V shed 4 bases, J shed 6 bases, and the junction held 19 bases outside the gene matches. The CDR3 runs 21 residues. The CDR3 sequence: CASSSSLPGLAGGSAVNEQFF. CDR3 coding DNA: TGTGCCAGCAGCTCTTCCTTACCGGGACTAGCGGGAGGTTCGGCTGTCAATGAGCAGTTCTTC.

This clonotype has more than one count but fewer than ten. The rearrangement joins TRBV7-2 to TRBJ1-1; D perhaps matches TRBD1 (5 bases). Germline V gene sequence: CDR1 SGHTA, CDR2 FQGNSA. The ends were cut back, 3 bases at V and 7 bases at J, with 15 bases in the middle. The CDR3 spans 14 residues. The CDR3 spells CASSFLEGRGEAFF. For the CDR3, the DNA is TGTGCCAGCAGCTTTCTTGAGGGGCGGGGTGAAGCTTTCTTT.

The chain employs TRBV12-3 or TRBV12-4 and TRBJ1-2, with D maybe TRBD1 (5 bases). The CDR3 sequence is 13 residues long. Trimming removed 3 bases at V and 7 bases at J, with 12 bases between. CDR3 residues: CASSLRGVGGYTF. CDR3 in DNA: TGTGCCAGCAGTTTGCGAGGGGTAGGTGGCTACACCTTC.

Only a few counts were recorded for this clonotype. CDR3 nucleotide sequence: TGTGCCAGCAGCGCAACAGGGAGAGGAAAAATTAATTCACCCCTCCACTTT. Its translation is CASSATGRGKINSPLHF. V and J are TRBV5-4 and TRBJ1-6; possible D gene TRBD1, 6 bases. Germline CDR1 SGHNT, CDR2 YYREEE (reference sequence). With 4 bases removed from V and 6 bases from J, the gap between germline ends came to 20 bases. The CDR3 covers 17 residues.

CDR3 DNA sequence: TGTGCCACCAGTGATTCCACCCTCTACAATGAGCAGTTCTTC. Translating gives CATSDSTLYNEQFF. The chain has TRBV24-1 and TRBJ2-1, with no clear D. Trimming cost V 2 bases and J 3 bases, with 7 bases left between them. This CDR3 is built from 14 residues. Germline V lookup: CDR1 KGHDR, CDR2 SFDVKD.

This clonotype was seen more than once but under ten times. This chain joins TRBV24-1 and TRBJ2-3; no clear D gene. V was cut by 1 base and J by 0 bases, with 10 bases left in between. CDR3 length: 16 residues. CDR1 is KGHDR and CDR2 is SFDVKD in the germline V gene. The CDR3 reads CATSDFSGESTDTQYF. The DNA of the CDR3 is TGTGCCACCAGTGATTTCTCCGGAGAAAGCACAGATACGCAGTATTTT.

The chain links TRBV28 to TRBJ1-1; TRBD1 is a possible D gene (6 bases). V was cut by 4 bases and J by 3 bases, with 15 bases left in between. Germline CDR1 MDHEN, CDR2 SYDVKM. This CDR3 has 15 residues. CDR3 residues: CASSSPRGAHTEAFF. Written as DNA, the CDR3 is TGTGCCAGCAGTTCCCCTAGGGGGGCCCACACTGAAGCTTTCTTT.

The gene calls are TRBV20-1 and TRBJ2-3; D uncertain. The germline V and J ends were trimmed by 5 bases and 2 bases, with 14 bases remaining between them. This CDR3 is 14 amino acids long. Germline V gene sequence: CDR1 DFQATT, CDR2 SNEGSKA (reference sequence). The CDR3 is CSALSPKATDTQYF. The DNA for the CDR3 is TGCAGTGCTCTATCGCCTAAGGCCACAGATACGCAGTATTTT.

This clonotype has only a few counts. This chain links TRBV11-3 with TRBJ1-1; tentative D call: TRBD1 (5 bases). The germline V and J ends were trimmed by 3 bases and 5 bases, with 10 bases remaining between them. The CDR3 is 13 amino acids. Germline V gene sequence: CDR1 SGHNT, CDR2 YENEEA. CDR3: CASSFREETEAFF. In DNA, the CDR3 is TGTGCCAGCAGCTTCAGGGAGGAGACTGAAGCTTTCTTT.

On this clonotype itself: One end of the junction fails to match germline, which may point to a read error. The chain is built from TRBV6-5 and TRBJ2-5; TRBD2 aligns across 10 bases. Germline V gene lookup returns CDR1 MNHEY and CDR2 SVGAGI. CDR3 length equals 15 residues. The CDR3 DNA sequence: TGTGCCAGCAGTCCCCCTAGCGGGAGATATGAGACCCAGCACTTC. It is translated as CASSPPSGRYETQHF.